The rows below give T cell receptor beta chains drawn from one sample of a study of blood T cell repertoires in COVID-19. Method: immunoSEQ multiplex PCR; TCRdb's copy keeps in-frame clones and lacks some. The data show 140,000 to 150,000 clones, approximately 86% seen once. Sequenced input: peripheral blood. Source of these receptors: an older man with acute or convalescent COVID-19. The CDR3 runs from the conserved cysteine through the conserved F or W. D genes are given only for firm matches. Clone sizes are given selectively: once, few, many, or a class where the clone is expanded.

D gene: .; J gene: TRBJ1-4; clone size: once; V gene: TRBV3-1/TRBV3-2; CDR3 protein: CASSQVTTTNEKLFF; CDR3 DNA: TGTGCCAGCAGCCAAGTGACAACAACTAATGAAAAACTGTTTTTT
D gene: .; J gene: TRBJ1-5; clone size: .; V gene: TRBV7-9; CDR3 protein: CASSLKGDNQPQHF; CDR3 DNA: TGTGCCAGCAGCTTAAAGGGGGACAATCAGCCCCAGCATTTT
D gene: .; J gene: TRBJ1-4; clone size: .; V gene: TRBV6-6; CDR3 protein: CASSPQGGEKLFF; CDR3 DNA: TGTGCCAGCAGTCCTCAGGGAGGCGAAAAACTGTTTTTT
D gene: .; J gene: TRBJ1-1; clone size: .; V gene: TRBV15; CDR3 protein: CATSRDRNARGREAFF; CDR3 DNA: TGTGCCACCAGCAGAGATCGAAACGCCAGGGGAAGGGAAGCTTTCTTT
D gene: .; J gene: TRBJ2-2; clone size: .; V gene: TRBV7-9; CDR3 protein: CASSLGNRVFGELFF; CDR3 DNA: TGTGCCAGCAGCTTAGGGAACAGGGTGTTCGGGGAGCTGTTTTTT
D gene: TRBD1; J gene: TRBJ1-6; clone size: .; V gene: TRBV19; CDR3 protein: CASSIDTVGTGVNSPLHF; CDR3 DNA: TGTGCCAGTAGTATAGATACCGTCGGGACAGGGGTGAATTCACCCCTCCACTTT
D gene: TRBD1; J gene: TRBJ1-6; clone size: .; V gene: TRBV11-2; CDR3 protein: CASSLRTGHSPLHF; CDR3 DNA: TGTGCCAGCAGCTTAAGGACAGGGCACTCACCCCTCCACTTT
D gene: TRBD1; J gene: TRBJ2-3; clone size: .; V gene: TRBV19; CDR3 protein: CASSPTMAGGRGDTQYF; CDR3 DNA: TGTGCCAGTAGTCCAACCATGGCAGGGGGAAGGGGAGATACGCAGTATTTT
D gene: .; J gene: TRBJ1-3; clone size: .; V gene: TRBV28; CDR3 protein: CASTGHSGNTIYF; CDR3 DNA: TGTGCCAGCACAGGCCACTCTGGAAACACCATATATTTT
D gene: .; J gene: TRBJ1-2; clone size: .; V gene: TRBV5-1; CDR3 protein: CASSLGRALPSGYTF; CDR3 DNA: TGCGCCAGCAGCTTGGGCCGCGCCCTCCCGAGTGGCTACACCTTC
D gene: .; J gene: TRBJ2-5; clone size: .; V gene: TRBV19; CDR3 protein: CASSSNRDWETQYF; CDR3 DNA: TGTGCCAGTAGCTCGAACCGGGACTGGGAGACCCAGTACTTC
D gene: TRBD1; J gene: TRBJ1-2; clone size: .; V gene: TRBV25-1; CDR3 protein: CASSEATGGNYGYTF; CDR3 DNA: TGTGCCAGCAGTGAGGCGACAGGGGGTAACTATGGCTACACCTTC
D gene: .; J gene: TRBJ2-6; clone size: few; V gene: TRBV18; CDR3 protein: CASSPKQGFGANVLTF; CDR3 DNA: TGTGCCAGCTCACCGAAGCAGGGCTTTGGGGCCAACGTCCTGACTTTC
D gene: TRBD2; J gene: TRBJ2-5; clone size: .; V gene: TRBV7-6; CDR3 protein: CASSPASGVQETQYF; CDR3 DNA: TGTGCCAGCAGCCCGGCTAGCGGGGTCCAAGAGACCCAGTACTTC
D gene: .; J gene: TRBJ1-1; clone size: .; V gene: TRBV24-1; CDR3 protein: CATSDLERSHPNTEAFF; CDR3 DNA: TGTGCCACCAGTGATTTGGAGCGTTCACATCCGAACACTGAAGCTTTCTTT
D gene: TRBD1; J gene: TRBJ1-1; clone size: .; V gene: TRBV2; CDR3 protein: CASKETGTNTEAFF; CDR3 DNA: TGTGCCAGCAAAGAGACAGGGACGAACACTGAAGCTTTCTTT
D gene: .; J gene: TRBJ2-3; clone size: .; V gene: TRBV14; CDR3 protein: CASSQGRGSYTQYF; CDR3 DNA: TGTGCCAGCAGCCAGGGCAGGGGATCATATACGCAGTATTTT
D gene: .; J gene: TRBJ1-5; clone size: .; V gene: TRBV19; CDR3 protein: CASSSGPGGPQHF; CDR3 DNA: TGTGCCAGTAGTTCCGGGCCCGGGGGGCCCCAGCATTTT
D gene: TRBD2; J gene: TRBJ2-1; clone size: .; V gene: TRBV10-2; CDR3 protein: CASSEPPTSGRYNEQFF; CDR3 DNA: TGCGCCAGCAGTGAGCCCCCAACTAGCGGGAGGTACAATGAGCAGTTCTTC
D gene: TRBD2; J gene: TRBJ2-1; clone size: .; V gene: TRBV10-3; CDR3 protein: CAISASSGGANSYNEQFF; CDR3 DNA: TGTGCCATCAGTGCTTCTAGCGGGGGTGCTAACTCCTACAATGAGCAGTTCTTC
D gene: .; J gene: TRBJ2-3; clone size: .; V gene: TRBV6-1; CDR3 protein: CASSEAHGREGTDTQYF; CDR3 DNA: TGTGCCAGCAGTGAAGCGCATGGGCGGGAAGGGACAGATACGCAGTATTTT
D gene: TRBD1; J gene: TRBJ1-6; clone size: .; V gene: TRBV11-2; CDR3 protein: CASSLGPTGINSPLHF; CDR3 DNA: TGTGCCAGCAGCTTGGGCCCGACAGGGATTAACTCACCCCTCCACTTT
D gene: TRBD2; J gene: TRBJ2-1; clone size: .; V gene: TRBV11-2; CDR3 protein: CASSLPLAGDSRDEQFF; CDR3 DNA: TGTGCCAGCAGCTTACCCCTAGCGGGGGACTCAAGGGATGAGCAGTTCTTC
D gene: TRBD2; J gene: TRBJ2-4; clone size: once; V gene: TRBV19; CDR3 protein: CASSIDPGRAENIQYF; CDR3 DNA: TGTGCCAGTAGTATTGACCCAGGGAGGGCCGAAAACATTCAGTACTTC
D gene: TRBD2; J gene: TRBJ2-7; clone size: .; V gene: TRBV28; CDR3 protein: CASSGRGTSGTGEQYF; CDR3 DNA: TGTGCCAGCAGTGGGAGAGGGACTAGCGGAACTGGCGAGCAGTACTTC
D gene: TRBD1; J gene: TRBJ1-1; clone size: .; V gene: TRBV5-5; CDR3 protein: CASSPTGARMNTEAFF; CDR3 DNA: TGTGCCAGCAGCCCGACAGGGGCCAGGATGAACACTGAAGCTTTCTTT
D gene: .; J gene: TRBJ1-5; clone size: .; V gene: TRBV7-9; CDR3 protein: CASSAAVSNQPQHF; CDR3 DNA: TGTGCCAGCAGCGCCGCAGTTAGCAATCAGCCCCAGCATTTT
D gene: TRBD2; J gene: TRBJ2-1; clone size: once; V gene: TRBV5-4; CDR3 protein: CASSQREGFYNEQFF; CDR3 DNA: TGTGCCAGCAGTCAGCGGGAGGGCTTCTACAATGAGCAGTTCTTC
D gene: TRBD1; J gene: TRBJ1-4; clone size: .; V gene: TRBV29-1; CDR3 protein: CSVGTGLTNEKLFF; CDR3 DNA: TGCAGCGTCGGGACAGGGTTGACTAATGAAAAACTGTTTTTT
D gene: .; J gene: TRBJ2-7; clone size: .; V gene: TRBV27; CDR3 protein: CASSLSWTTNYEQYF; CDR3 DNA: TGTGCCAGCAGTTTATCCTGGACTACAAACTACGAGCAGTACTTC
D gene: TRBD1; J gene: TRBJ1-6; clone size: .; V gene: TRBV10-3; CDR3 protein: CAIGDRGDSPLHF; CDR3 DNA: TGTGCCATAGGGGACAGGGGAGATTCACCCCTCCACTTT
D gene: TRBD1; J gene: TRBJ2-7; clone size: .; V gene: TRBV3-1/TRBV3-2; CDR3 protein: CASSQRQGEQYF; CDR3 DNA: TGTGCCAGCAGCCAACGACAGGGAGAGCAGTACTTC
D gene: .; J gene: TRBJ1-1; clone size: .; V gene: TRBV30; CDR3 protein: CAWSVSSNTEAFF; CDR3 DNA: TGTGCCTGGAGTGTATCTTCGAACACTGAAGCTTTCTTT
D gene: .; J gene: TRBJ1-1; clone size: .; V gene: TRBV3-1/TRBV3-2; CDR3 protein: CASSHVAGATEAFF; CDR3 DNA: TGTGCCAGCAGCCATGTAGCGGGGGCCACTGAAGCTTTCTTT
D gene: TRBD2; J gene: TRBJ2-1; clone size: .; V gene: TRBV6-2/TRBV6-3; CDR3 protein: CASSLRLAGGVYNEQFF; CDR3 DNA: TGTGCCAGCAGTCTTCGACTAGCGGGAGGCGTCTACAATGAGCAGTTCTTC
D gene: .; J gene: TRBJ1-3; clone size: once; V gene: TRBV28; CDR3 protein: CASRQGRFANTIYF; CDR3 DNA: TGTGCCAGCAGGCAGGGCAGGTTCGCGAACACCATATATTTT
D gene: TRBD2; J gene: TRBJ2-7; clone size: .; V gene: TRBV5-1; CDR3 protein: CASSKTSGKDEQYF; CDR3 DNA: TGCGCCAGCAGCAAGACTAGCGGGAAGGACGAGCAGTACTTC
D gene: .; J gene: TRBJ2-1; clone size: .; V gene: TRBV6-5; CDR3 protein: CASSYGQGARNEQFF; CDR3 DNA: TGTGCCAGCAGTTACGGGCAGGGCGCTAGGAATGAGCAGTTCTTC
D gene: .; J gene: TRBJ2-6; clone size: medium-sized; V gene: TRBV4-1; CDR3 protein: CASSPNRERSGANVLTF; CDR3 DNA: TGCGCCAGCAGCCCCAACAGGGAACGCTCTGGGGCCAACGTCCTGACTTTC
D gene: TRBD1; J gene: TRBJ2-3; clone size: .; V gene: TRBV9; CDR3 protein: CASSVALGTGVNTQYF; CDR3 DNA: TGTGCCAGCAGCGTAGCTCTCGGGACAGGGGTTAATACGCAGTATTTT
D gene: TRBD1; J gene: TRBJ1-6; clone size: .; V gene: TRBV18; CDR3 protein: CASSPSTGVYSPLHF; CDR3 DNA: TGTGCCAGCTCACCGTCGACAGGGGTGTACTCACCCCTCCACTTT
D gene: TRBD2; J gene: TRBJ2-1; clone size: .; V gene: TRBV25-1; CDR3 protein: CASSPSGKTHEQFF; CDR3 DNA: TGTGCCAGCAGCCCCAGCGGGAAGACCCATGAGCAGTTCTTC
D gene: TRBD1; J gene: TRBJ1-2; clone size: .; V gene: TRBV6-5; CDR3 protein: CASKTGGNYGYTF; CDR3 DNA: TGTGCCAGCAAAACAGGGGGGAACTATGGCTACACCTTC
D gene: .; J gene: TRBJ2-7; clone size: once; V gene: TRBV29-1; CDR3 protein: CSVEVNYEQYF; CDR3 DNA: TGCAGCGTTGAAGTCAACTACGAGCAGTACTTC
D gene: .; J gene: TRBJ2-1; clone size: .; V gene: TRBV19; CDR3 protein: CASSIARNEQFF; CDR3 DNA: TGTGCCAGTAGTATAGCCAGGAATGAGCAGTTCTTC
D gene: .; J gene: TRBJ2-5; clone size: .; V gene: TRBV7-2; CDR3 protein: CASSPLSGGPQETQYF; CDR3 DNA: TGTGCCAGCAGCCCCCTTTCGGGGGGCCCCCAAGAGACCCAGTACTTC
D gene: TRBD2; J gene: TRBJ2-5; clone size: .; V gene: TRBV5-1; CDR3 protein: CASSLFSGSLGETQYF; CDR3 DNA: TGCGCCAGCAGCTTGTTTAGCGGGAGCTTGGGAGAGACCCAGTACTTC
D gene: TRBD1; J gene: TRBJ1-1; clone size: .; V gene: TRBV3-1/TRBV3-2; CDR3 protein: CASSQPAGQSTNTEAFF; CDR3 DNA: TGTGCCAGCAGCCAACCCGCGGGACAGTCTACGAACACTGAAGCTTTCTTT
D gene: .; J gene: TRBJ1-1; clone size: .; V gene: TRBV5-1; CDR3 protein: CASSLSGGTEAFF; CDR3 DNA: TGCGCCAGCAGCTTGAGCGGAGGGACCGAAGCTTTCTTT
D gene: TRBD1; J gene: TRBJ1-6; clone size: .; V gene: TRBV19; CDR3 protein: CASSPRRDRAINSPLHF; CDR3 DNA: TGTGCCAGTAGTCCGCGGAGAGACAGGGCCATAAATTCACCCCTCCACTTT
D gene: .; J gene: TRBJ1-1; clone size: .; V gene: TRBV19; CDR3 protein: CASSARWQGPEAFF; CDR3 DNA: TGTGCCAGTAGTGCCCGGTGGCAGGGGCCCGAAGCTTTCTTT
D gene: .; J gene: TRBJ2-5; clone size: .; V gene: TRBV21-1; CDR3 protein: CASSIVTGGEETQYF; CDR3 DNA: TGTGCCAGCAGCATTGTAACAGGGGGCGAAGAGACCCAGTACTTC
D gene: TRBD2; J gene: TRBJ2-7; clone size: .; V gene: TRBV19; CDR3 protein: CASRLTSGGEQYF; CDR3 DNA: TGTGCCAGTAGGTTGACTAGCGGGGGGGAGCAGTACTTC
D gene: TRBD1; J gene: TRBJ1-1; clone size: .; V gene: TRBV29-1; CDR3 protein: CSVANRGVSEAFF; CDR3 DNA: TGCAGCGTTGCGAACAGGGGGGTCTCTGAAGCTTTCTTT
D gene: TRBD2; J gene: TRBJ2-5; clone size: .; V gene: TRBV19; CDR3 protein: CASSISSGETQYF; CDR3 DNA: TGTGCCAGTAGTATATCTAGCGGGGAGACCCAGTACTTC
D gene: TRBD2; J gene: TRBJ2-5; clone size: .; V gene: TRBV29-1; CDR3 protein: CSTRTSGIVQETQYF; CDR3 DNA: TGCAGCACACGGACTAGCGGGATCGTCCAAGAGACCCAGTACTTC
D gene: TRBD1; J gene: TRBJ1-1; clone size: .; V gene: TRBV5-1; CDR3 protein: CASSFNTGGITEAFF; CDR3 DNA: TGCGCCAGCAGCTTCAATACAGGGGGCATAACTGAAGCTTTCTTT